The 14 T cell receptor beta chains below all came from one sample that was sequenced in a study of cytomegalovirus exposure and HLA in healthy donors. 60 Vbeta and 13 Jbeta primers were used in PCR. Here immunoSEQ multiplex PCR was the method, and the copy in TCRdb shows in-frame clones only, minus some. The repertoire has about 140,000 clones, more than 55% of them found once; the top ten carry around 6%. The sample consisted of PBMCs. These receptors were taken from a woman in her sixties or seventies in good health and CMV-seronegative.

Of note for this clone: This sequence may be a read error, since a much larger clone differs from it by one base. CDR3 in DNA: TGTGCCAGCAGCCAGACTAGCGGGGGGGTTACTAGCACAGATACGCAGTATTTT. It codes for CASSQTSGGVTSTDTQYF. This sequence joins TRBV4-2 and TRBJ2-3, with TRBD2 matching 14 bases. In germline, CDR1 is LGHNA, CDR2 YNFKEQ. With V trimmed by 3 bases and J by 0 bases, 5 bases remained unmatched. The CDR3 loop spans 18 amino acids.

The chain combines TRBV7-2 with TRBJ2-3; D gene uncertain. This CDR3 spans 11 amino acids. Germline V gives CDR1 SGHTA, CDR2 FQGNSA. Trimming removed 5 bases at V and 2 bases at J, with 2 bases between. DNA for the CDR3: TGTGCCAGCAGCCACACAGATACGCAGTATTTT. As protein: CASSHTDTQYF.

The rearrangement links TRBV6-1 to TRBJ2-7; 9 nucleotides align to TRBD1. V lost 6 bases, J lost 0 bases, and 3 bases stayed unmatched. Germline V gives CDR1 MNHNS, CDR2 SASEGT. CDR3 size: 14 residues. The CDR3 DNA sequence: TGTGCCAGCAGAAAGACAGGGGGCTCCTACGAGCAGTACTTC. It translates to CASRKTGGSYEQYF.

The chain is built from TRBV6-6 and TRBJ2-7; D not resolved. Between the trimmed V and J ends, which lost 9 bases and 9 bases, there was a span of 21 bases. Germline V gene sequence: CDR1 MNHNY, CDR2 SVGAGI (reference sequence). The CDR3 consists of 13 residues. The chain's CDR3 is CARHGVHPFWQYF. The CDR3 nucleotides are TGTGCCAGGCACGGAGTACATCCTTTCTGGCAGTACTTC.

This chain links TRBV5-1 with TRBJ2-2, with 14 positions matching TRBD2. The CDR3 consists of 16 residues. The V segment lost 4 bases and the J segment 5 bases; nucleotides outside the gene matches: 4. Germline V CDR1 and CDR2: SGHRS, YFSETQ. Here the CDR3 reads CASSPRTSGRTGELFF. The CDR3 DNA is TGCGCCAGCAGCCCCAGGACTAGCGGGAGGACCGGGGAGCTGTTTTTT. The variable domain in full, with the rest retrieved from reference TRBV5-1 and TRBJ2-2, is KAGVTQTPRYLIKTRGQQVTLSCSPISGHRSVSWYQQTPGQGLQFLFEYFSETQRNKGNFPGRFSGRQFSNSRSEMNVSTLELGDSALYLCASSPRTSGRTGELFFGEGSRLTVL.

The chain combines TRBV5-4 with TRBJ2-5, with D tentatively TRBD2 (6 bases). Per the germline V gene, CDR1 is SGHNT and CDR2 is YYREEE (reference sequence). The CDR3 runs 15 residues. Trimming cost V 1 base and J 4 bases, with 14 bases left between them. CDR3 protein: CASSLKTLGRETQYF. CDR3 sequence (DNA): TGTGCCAGCAGCTTGAAGACCCTCGGGAGAGAGACCCAGTACTTC. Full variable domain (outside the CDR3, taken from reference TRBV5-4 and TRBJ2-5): ETGVTQSPTHLIKTRGQQVTLRCSSQSGHNTVSWYQQALGQGPQFIFQYYREEENGRGNFPPRFSGLQFPNYSSELNVNALELDDSALYLCASSLKTLGRETQYFGPGTRLLVL.

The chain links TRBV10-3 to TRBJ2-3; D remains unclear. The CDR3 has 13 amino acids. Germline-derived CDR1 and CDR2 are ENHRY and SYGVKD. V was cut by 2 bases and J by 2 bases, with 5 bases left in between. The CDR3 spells CAISEGNTDTQYF. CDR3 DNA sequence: TGTGCCATCAGTGAGGGCAACACAGATACGCAGTATTTT.

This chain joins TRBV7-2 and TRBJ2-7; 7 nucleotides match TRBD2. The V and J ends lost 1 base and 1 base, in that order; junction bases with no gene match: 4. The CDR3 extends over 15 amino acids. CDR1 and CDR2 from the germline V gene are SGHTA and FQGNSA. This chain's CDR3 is CASSLVGTNSYEQYF. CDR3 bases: TGTGCCAGCAGCTTAGTCGGGACTAATTCCTACGAGCAGTACTTC.

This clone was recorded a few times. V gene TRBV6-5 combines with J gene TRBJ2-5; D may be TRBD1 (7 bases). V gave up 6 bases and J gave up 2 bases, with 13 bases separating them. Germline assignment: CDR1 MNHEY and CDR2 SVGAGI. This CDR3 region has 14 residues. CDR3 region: CASSTTGTQETQYF. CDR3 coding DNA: TGTGCCAGCAGCACGACAGGGACTCAAGAGACCCAGTACTTC.

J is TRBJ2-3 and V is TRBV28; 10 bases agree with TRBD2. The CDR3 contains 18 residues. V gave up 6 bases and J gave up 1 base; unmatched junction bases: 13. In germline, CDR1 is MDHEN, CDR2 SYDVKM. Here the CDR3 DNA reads TGTGCCAGCAGCCCCTCGGGGCTAGCGGGAGTGGGCACAGATACGCAGTATTTT. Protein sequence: CASSPSGLAGVGTDTQYF.

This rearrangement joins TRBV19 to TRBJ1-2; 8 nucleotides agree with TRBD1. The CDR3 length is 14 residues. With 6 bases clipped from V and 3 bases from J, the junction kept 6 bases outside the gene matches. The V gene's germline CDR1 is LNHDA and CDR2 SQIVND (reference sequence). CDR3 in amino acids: CASRQGARDYGYTF. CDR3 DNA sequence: TGTGCCAGTAGGCAGGGGGCACGGGACTATGGCTACACCTTC.

The chain's CDR3 is CASSASTGARGYTF. For the CDR3, the DNA is TGTGCCAGCAGCGCCTCGACAGGGGCAAGAGGCTACACCTTC. This chain joins TRBV9 and TRBJ1-2, with 8 bases identical to TRBD1. Per the germline V gene, CDR1 is SGDLS and CDR2 is YYNGEE. V dropped 3 bases and J dropped 8; count of bases not matched to a gene: 9. This CDR3 has 14 amino acids.

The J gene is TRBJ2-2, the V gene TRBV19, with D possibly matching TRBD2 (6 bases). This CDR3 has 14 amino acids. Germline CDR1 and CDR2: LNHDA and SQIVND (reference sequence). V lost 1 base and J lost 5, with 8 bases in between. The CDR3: CASSIVGRTGELFF. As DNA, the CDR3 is TGTGCCAGTAGTATAGTGGGGAGGACCGGGGAGCTGTTTTTT.

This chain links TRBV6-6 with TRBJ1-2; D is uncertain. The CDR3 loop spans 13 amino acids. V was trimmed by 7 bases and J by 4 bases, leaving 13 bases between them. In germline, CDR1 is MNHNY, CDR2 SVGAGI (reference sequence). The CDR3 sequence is CASNLRNTYGYTF. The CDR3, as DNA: TGTGCCAGCAACCTCAGGAATACCTATGGCTACACCTTC.